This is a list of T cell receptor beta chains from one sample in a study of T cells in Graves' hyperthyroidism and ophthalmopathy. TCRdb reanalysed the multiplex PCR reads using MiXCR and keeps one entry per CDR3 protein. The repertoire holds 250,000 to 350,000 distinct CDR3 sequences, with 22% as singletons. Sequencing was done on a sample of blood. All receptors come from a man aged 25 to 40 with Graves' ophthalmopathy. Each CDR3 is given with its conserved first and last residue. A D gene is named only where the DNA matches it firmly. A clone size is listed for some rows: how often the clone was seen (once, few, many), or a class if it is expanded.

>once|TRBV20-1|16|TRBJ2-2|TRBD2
CSAGVPLAGGTGELFF
TGCAGTGCTGGAGTCCCGCTAGCGGGAGGCACCGGGGAGCTGTTTTTT
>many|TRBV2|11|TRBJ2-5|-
CASIGSGTQYF
TGTGCCAGCATCGGTTCAGGGACCCAGTACTTC
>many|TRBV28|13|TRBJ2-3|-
CASSLSHDDTQYF
TGTGCCAGCAGTTTATCCCACGATGATACGCAGTATTTT
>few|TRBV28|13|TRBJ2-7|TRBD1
CASRTGQGKEQYF
TGTGCCAGCAGGACTGGACAGGGCAAGGAGCAGTACTTC
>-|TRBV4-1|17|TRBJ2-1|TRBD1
CASSPEGTGTDYNEQFF
TGCGCCAGCAGCCCCGAGGGAACCGGGACAGACTACAATGAGCAGTTCTTC
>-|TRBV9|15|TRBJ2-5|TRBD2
CASSVGGRAPETQYF
TGTGCCAGCAGCGTAGGGGGGAGGGCCCCAGAGACCCAGTACTTC
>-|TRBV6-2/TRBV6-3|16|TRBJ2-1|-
CASSYSRGASYNEQFF
TGTGCCAGCAGTTACTCTAGAGGGGCGTCCTACAATGAGCAGTTCTTC
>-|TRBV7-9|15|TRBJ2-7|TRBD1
CASSLGGTGSYEQYF
TGTGCCAGCAGCCTAGGGGGGACAGGGTCCTACGAGCAGTACTTC
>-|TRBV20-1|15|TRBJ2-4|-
CSAGGGQLAKNIQYF
TGCAGTGCTGGGGGAGGACAGCTAGCCAAAAACATTCAGTACTTC
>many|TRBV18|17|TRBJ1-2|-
CASSPLTGKETNYGYTF
TGTGCCAGCTCACCCTTGACAGGAAAGGAGACTAACTATGGCTACACCTTC
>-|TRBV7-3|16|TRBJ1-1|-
CASSLLGGGENTEAFF
TGTGCCAGCAGCTTACTCGGGGGTGGAGAGAACACTGAAGCTTTCTTT
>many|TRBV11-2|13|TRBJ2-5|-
CASSFGAGETQYF
TGTGCCAGCAGCTTCGGGGCGGGCGAGACCCAGTACTTC
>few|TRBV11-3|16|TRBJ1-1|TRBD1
CASSSSGTGFNTEAFF
TGTGCCAGCAGCTCCTCCGGGACAGGGTTTAACACTGAAGCTTTCTTT
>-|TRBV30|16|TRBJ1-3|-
CAWMETLGISGNTIYF
TGTGCCTGGATGGAAACGTTAGGAATCTCTGGAAACACCATATATTTT
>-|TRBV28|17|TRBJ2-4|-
CASSPERHTTAKNIQYF
TGTGCCAGCAGTCCCGAGCGACACACTACAGCCAAAAACATTCAGTACTTC
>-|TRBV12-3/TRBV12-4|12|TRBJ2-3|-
CASSANLGTQYF
TGTGCCAGCAGCGCCAACCTGGGTACGCAGTATTTT
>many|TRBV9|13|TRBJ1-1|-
CASSVVLGGEAFF
TGTGCCAGCAGCGTAGTGTTGGGGGGCGAAGCTTTCTTT
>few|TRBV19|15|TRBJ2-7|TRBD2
CASSIGAGGPYEQYF
TGTGCCAGTAGTATAGGGGCGGGAGGGCCCTACGAGCAGTACTTC
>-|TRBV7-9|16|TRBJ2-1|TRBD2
CASSLGTAGEDNEQFF
TGTGCCAGCAGCTTAGGAACGGCGGGAGAGGACAATGAGCAGTTCTTC
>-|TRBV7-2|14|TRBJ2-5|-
CASSLGRRWETQYF
TGTGCCAGCAGCTTAGGTAGACGTTGGGAGACCCAGTACTTC
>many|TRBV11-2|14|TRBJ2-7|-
CASSSSRGTYEQYF
TGTGCCAGCAGCTCATCCCGGGGAACCTACGAGCAGTACTTC
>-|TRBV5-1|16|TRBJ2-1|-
CASSLPTSGGSNEQFF
TGCGCCAGCAGCTTACCTACTAGTGGGGGTTCTAATGAGCAGTTCTTC
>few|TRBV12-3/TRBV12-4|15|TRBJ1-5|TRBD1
CASSRGQLSNQPQHF
TGTGCCAGCAGTAGGGGACAGTTGAGCAATCAGCCCCAGCATTTT